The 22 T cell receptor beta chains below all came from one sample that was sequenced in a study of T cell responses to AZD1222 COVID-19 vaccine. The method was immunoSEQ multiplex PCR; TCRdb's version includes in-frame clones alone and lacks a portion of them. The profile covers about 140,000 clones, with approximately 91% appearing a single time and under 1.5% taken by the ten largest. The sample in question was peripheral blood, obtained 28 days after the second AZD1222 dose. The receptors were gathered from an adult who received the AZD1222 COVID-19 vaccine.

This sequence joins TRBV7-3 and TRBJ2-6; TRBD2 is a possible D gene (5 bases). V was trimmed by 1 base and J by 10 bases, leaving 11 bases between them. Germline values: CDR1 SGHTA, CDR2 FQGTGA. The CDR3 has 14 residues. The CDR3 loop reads CASSLIGEGNVLTF. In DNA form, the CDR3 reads TGTGCCAGCAGCTTAATCGGAGAGGGAAACGTCCTGACTTTC.

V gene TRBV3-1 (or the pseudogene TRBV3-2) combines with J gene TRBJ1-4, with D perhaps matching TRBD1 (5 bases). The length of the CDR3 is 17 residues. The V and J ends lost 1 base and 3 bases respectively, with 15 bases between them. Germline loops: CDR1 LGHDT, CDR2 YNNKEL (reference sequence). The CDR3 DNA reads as TGTGCCAGCAGCCAAGTACCAACAGGAATATCTAATGAAAAACTGTTTTTT. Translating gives CASSQVPTGISNEKLFF.

As DNA, the CDR3 is TGCGCCAGCAGCTTGGGTAACCTCAATGAGCAGTTCTTC. Its protein product is CASSLGNLNEQFF. This rearrangement joins TRBV5-1 to TRBJ2-1; no clear D. V lost 0 bases and J 6 bases, leaving 7 bases between the germline ends. The CDR3 spans 13 residues. Germline V lookup: CDR1 SGHRS, CDR2 YFSETQ.

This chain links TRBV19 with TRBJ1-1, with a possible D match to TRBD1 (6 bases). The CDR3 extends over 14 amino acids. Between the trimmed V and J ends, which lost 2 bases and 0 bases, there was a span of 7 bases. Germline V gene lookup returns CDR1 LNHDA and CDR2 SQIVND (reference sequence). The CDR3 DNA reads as TGTGCCAGTAGTATAAGGGGGATGAACACTGAAGCTTTCTTT. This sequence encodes CASSIRGMNTEAFF.

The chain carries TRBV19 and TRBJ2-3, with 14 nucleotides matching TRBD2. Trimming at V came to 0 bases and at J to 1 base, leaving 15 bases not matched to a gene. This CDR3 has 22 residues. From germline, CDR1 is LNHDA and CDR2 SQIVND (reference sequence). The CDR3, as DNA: TGTGCCAGTAGTATAGATCATTTACCGAGACTAGCGGGGGGGCTTGGCACAGATACGCAGTATTTT. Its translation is CASSIDHLPRLAGGLGTDTQYF.

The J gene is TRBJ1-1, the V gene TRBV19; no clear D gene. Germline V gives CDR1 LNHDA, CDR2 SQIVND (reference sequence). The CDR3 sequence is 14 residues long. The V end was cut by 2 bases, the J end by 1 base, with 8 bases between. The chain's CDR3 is CASSISPENTEAFF. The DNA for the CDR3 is TGTGCCAGTAGTATATCCCCAGAGAACACTGAAGCTTTCTTT.

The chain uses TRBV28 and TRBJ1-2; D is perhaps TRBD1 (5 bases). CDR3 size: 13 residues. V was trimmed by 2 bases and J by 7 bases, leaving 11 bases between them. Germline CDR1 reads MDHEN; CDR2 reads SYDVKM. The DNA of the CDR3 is TGTGCCAGCAGTTTAGTTCAGGGTTCTGGCTACACCTTC. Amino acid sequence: CASSLVQGSGYTF.

The CDR3 loop is CASSVTTAFNSPLHF. CDR3 nucleotides: TGTGCCAGCAGCGTAACTACAGCCTTTAATTCACCCCTCCACTTT. The chain joins TRBV9 to TRBJ1-6; D is unclear. V was trimmed by 1 base and J by 6 bases, leaving 11 bases between them. Germline CDR1 SGDLS, CDR2 YYNGEE. The CDR3 covers 15 residues.

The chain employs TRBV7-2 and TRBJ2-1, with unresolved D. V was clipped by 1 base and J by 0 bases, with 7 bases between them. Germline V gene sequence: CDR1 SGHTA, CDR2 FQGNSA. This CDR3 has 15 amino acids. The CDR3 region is CASSLEGASYNEQFF. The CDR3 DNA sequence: TGTGCCAGCAGCTTAGAGGGCGCCTCCTACAATGAGCAGTTCTTC.

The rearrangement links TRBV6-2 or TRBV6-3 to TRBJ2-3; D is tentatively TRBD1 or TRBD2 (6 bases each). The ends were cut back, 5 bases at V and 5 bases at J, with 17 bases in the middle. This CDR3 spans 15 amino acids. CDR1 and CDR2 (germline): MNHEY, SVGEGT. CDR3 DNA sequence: TGTGCCAGCAGTGGGGGCGGGGCGAGCGAAGATACGCAGTATTTT. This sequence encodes CASSGGGASEDTQYF.

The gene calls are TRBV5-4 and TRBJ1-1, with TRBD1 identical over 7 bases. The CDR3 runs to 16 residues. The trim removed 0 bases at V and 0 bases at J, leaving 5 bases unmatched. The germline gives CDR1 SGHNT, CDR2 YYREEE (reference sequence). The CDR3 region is CASSLEPGTVNTEAFF. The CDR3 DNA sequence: TGTGCCAGCAGCTTGGAACCGGGGACAGTGAACACTGAAGCTTTCTTT.

The CDR3 sequence is CASSVEASGQETQYF. Here the CDR3 DNA reads TGTGCCAGCAGCGTAGAGGCGAGCGGTCAAGAGACCCAGTACTTC. The chain has TRBV9 and TRBJ2-5; maybe TRBD2 (5 bases). This CDR3 has 15 amino acids. Trimming left V 0 bases short and J 2 bases short, with 11 bases between. Per the germline V gene, CDR1 is SGDLS and CDR2 is YYNGEE.

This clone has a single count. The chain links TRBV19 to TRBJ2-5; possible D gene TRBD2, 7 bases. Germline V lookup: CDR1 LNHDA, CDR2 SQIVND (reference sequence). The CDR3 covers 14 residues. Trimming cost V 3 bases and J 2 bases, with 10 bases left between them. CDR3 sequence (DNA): TGTGCCAGTAGTATCGGGGGGCCGCAAGAGACCCAGTACTTC. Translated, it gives CASSIGGPQETQYF.

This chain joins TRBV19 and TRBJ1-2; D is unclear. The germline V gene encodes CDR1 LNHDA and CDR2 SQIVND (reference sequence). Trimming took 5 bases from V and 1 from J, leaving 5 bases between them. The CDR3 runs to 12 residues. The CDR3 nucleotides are TGTGCCAGTAGTTTAGGTAACTATGGCTACACCTTC. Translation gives CASSLGNYGYTF.

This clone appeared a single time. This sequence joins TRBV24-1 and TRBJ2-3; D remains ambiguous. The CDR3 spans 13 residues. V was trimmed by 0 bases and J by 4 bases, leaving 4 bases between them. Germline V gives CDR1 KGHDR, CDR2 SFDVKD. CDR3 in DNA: TGTGCCACCAGTGATTTGTGGCCAGATACGCAGTATTTT. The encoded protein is CATSDLWPDTQYF.

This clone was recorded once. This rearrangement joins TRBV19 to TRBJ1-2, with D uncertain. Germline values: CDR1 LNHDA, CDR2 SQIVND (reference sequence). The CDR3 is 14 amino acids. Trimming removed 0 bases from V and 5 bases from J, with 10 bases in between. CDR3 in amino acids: CASSIDLFTYGYTF. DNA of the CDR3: TGTGCCAGTAGTATAGATCTATTCACATATGGCTACACCTTC.

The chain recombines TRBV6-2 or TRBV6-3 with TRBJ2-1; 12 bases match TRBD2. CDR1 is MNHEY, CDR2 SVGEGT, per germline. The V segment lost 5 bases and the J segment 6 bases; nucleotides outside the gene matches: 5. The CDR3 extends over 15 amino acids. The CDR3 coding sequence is TGTGCCAGCAGTCCCCTAGCGGGAGGGCCCAATGAGCAGTTCTTC. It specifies CASSPLAGGPNEQFF.

The CDR3 here is CASSLTWGLAGGEQYF. CDR3 coding DNA: TGTGCCAGCAGCCTCACCTGGGGACTAGCGGGAGGCGAGCAGTACTTC. The chain uses TRBV3-1 (or the pseudogene TRBV3-2) and TRBJ2-7, with 15 positions matching TRBD2. CDR3 length equals 16 residues. V lost 4 bases, J lost 6 bases, and 7 bases stayed unmatched. In germline, CDR1 is LGHDT, CDR2 YNNKEL (reference sequence).

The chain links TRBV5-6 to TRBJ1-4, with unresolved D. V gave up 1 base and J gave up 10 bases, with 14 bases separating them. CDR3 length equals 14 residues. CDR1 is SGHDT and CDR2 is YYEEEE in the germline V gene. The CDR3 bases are TGTGCCAGCAGCTTGAGGGAGCGGGTGGTAAAACTGTTTTTT. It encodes CASSLRERVVKLFF.

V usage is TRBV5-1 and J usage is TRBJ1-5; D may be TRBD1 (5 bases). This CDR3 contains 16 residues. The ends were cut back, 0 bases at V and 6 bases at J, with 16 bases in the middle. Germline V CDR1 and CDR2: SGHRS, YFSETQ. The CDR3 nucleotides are TGCGCCAGCAGCTTGGGTCCCGACAGTCCGGGTCAGCCCCAGCATTTT. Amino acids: CASSLGPDSPGQPQHF.

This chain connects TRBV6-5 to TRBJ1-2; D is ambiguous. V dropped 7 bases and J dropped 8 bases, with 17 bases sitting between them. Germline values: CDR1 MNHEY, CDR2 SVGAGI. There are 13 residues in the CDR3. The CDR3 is CASTPMGSRGYTF. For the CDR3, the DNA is TGTGCCAGCACCCCTATGGGCAGTCGGGGCTACACCTTC.

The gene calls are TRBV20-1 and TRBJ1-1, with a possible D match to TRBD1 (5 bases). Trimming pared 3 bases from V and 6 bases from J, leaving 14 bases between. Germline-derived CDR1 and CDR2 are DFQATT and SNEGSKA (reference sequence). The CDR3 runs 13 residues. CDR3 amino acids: CSASAGWRPEAFF. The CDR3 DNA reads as TGCAGTGCTAGTGCAGGGTGGCGGCCTGAAGCTTTCTTT.